Each of the 32 T cell receptor beta chains below was sequenced from the same sample in a study of shared clonotypes between healthy human individuals. Produced via immunoSEQ multiplex PCR; TCRdb's table is partial and in-frame only. The sample contains 2,500,000 or so clones, around nine tenths of which appear only once. The material sequenced was naive CD4+ T cells sorted from blood. Sample subset: CD45RA+ positively selected. Source of these receptors: a man younger than 35 in good health.

The chain combines TRBV7-9 with TRBJ2-3; 11 bases align to TRBD2. From germline, CDR1 is SEHNR and CDR2 FQNEAQ (reference sequence). V shed 3 bases and J 1 base; nucleotides not matched to a gene: 6. The CDR3 runs 17 residues. Here the CDR3 reads CASSFPIAGGRTDTQYF. CDR3 nucleotide sequence: TGTGCCAGCAGCTTCCCAATAGCGGGAGGGCGCACAGATACGCAGTATTTT.

The rearrangement joins TRBV6-1 to TRBJ1-5, with D perhaps matching TRBD1 (6 bases). Germline V gene sequence: CDR1 MNHNS, CDR2 SASEGT. Between the trimmed V and J ends, which lost 6 bases and 7 bases, there was a span of 16 bases. This CDR3 contains 14 residues. Here the CDR3 DNA reads TGTGCCAGCAGCCCCCCGGGGGGCTGGCAGCCCCAGCATTTT. Protein sequence: CASSPPGGWQPQHF.

The genes are TRBV11-3 and TRBJ1-3; D gene ambiguous. Germline V gene sequence: CDR1 SGHNT, CDR2 YENEEA. V was cut by 5 bases and J by 4 bases, with 12 bases left in between. The CDR3 is made up of 14 amino acids. The CDR3 reads CASSRREAGNTIYF. The CDR3 DNA is TGTGCCAGCAGCCGAAGGGAGGCCGGAAACACCATATATTTT.

This clone showed up just a few times. Other DNA sequences in this specimen translate into the identical CDR3. The chain combines TRBV29-1 with TRBJ2-5; D is unclear. Trimming pared 4 bases from V and 2 bases from J, leaving 5 bases between. This CDR3 comprises 11 residues. CDR1 and CDR2 (germline): SQVTM, ANQGSEA. CDR3 amino acids: CSVGQQETQYF. Here the CDR3 DNA reads TGCAGCGTTGGCCAGCAAGAGACCCAGTACTTC.

The chain is built from TRBV11-2 and TRBJ2-1; the D is unclear. Trimming took 5 bases from V and 12 from J, leaving 11 bases between them. CDR1 is SGHAT, CDR2 FQNNGV, per germline. The CDR3 consists of 11 residues. CDR3 sequence: CASSQKAAQFF. In DNA, the CDR3 is TGTGCCAGCAGCCAGAAAGCAGCGCAGTTCTTC.

The rearrangement links TRBV6-1 to TRBJ2-7; D ambiguous. CDR3 size: 14 residues. Germline V gene lookup returns CDR1 MNHNS and CDR2 SASEGT. V was shortened by 3 bases and J by 1 base, with 10 bases between the two germline ends. CDR3 sequence reads: CASSDKFVSYEQYF. The DNA of the CDR3 is TGTGCCAGCAGTGATAAGTTTGTTTCCTACGAGCAGTACTTC.

This clone was counted once. The chain links TRBV30 to TRBJ2-1; 10 bases are shared with TRBD2. V was clipped by 3 bases and J by 9 bases; unmatched bases: 2. The CDR3 is 12 amino acids. The germline CDR1 and CDR2 sequences are GTSNPN and SVGIG (reference sequence). CDR3 residues: CAWRIAGGEQFF. The CDR3 DNA follows: TGTGCCTGGAGAATAGCGGGAGGTGAGCAGTTCTTC.

This clone was recorded only once. The chain couples TRBV2 to TRBJ2-7; 11 nucleotides line up with TRBD2. Germline loops: CDR1 SNHLY, CDR2 FYNNEI. The CDR3 totals 18 residues. V lost 4 bases to trimming and J lost 3 bases; unmatched junction nucleotides: 14. Here the CDR3 reads CASSGVGASGGTLYEQYF. Written as DNA, the CDR3 is TGTGCCAGCAGTGGGGTCGGGGCTAGCGGGGGGACACTCTACGAGCAGTACTTC.

A word on this clone: Other DNA sequences in the sample encode the same CDR3. V and J are TRBV30 and TRBJ2-7; TRBD2 agrees at 8 bases. The ends lost 1 base at V and 1 base at J; junction bases unmatched: 3. This CDR3 region has 14 residues. Germline V lookup: CDR1 GTSNPN, CDR2 SVGIG (reference sequence). DNA for the CDR3: TGTGCCTGGAGTGGACGGGGGGGATCCTACGAGCAGTACTTC. Protein product: CAWSGRGGSYEQYF.

This clone was recorded only once. The chain couples TRBV7-9 to TRBJ2-1; D perhaps matches TRBD2 (6 bases). This CDR3 has 15 residues. V shed 5 bases and J shed 3 bases, with 14 bases lying between them. The germline CDR1 and CDR2 sequences are SEHNR and FQNEAQ (reference sequence). The CDR3 nucleotides are TGTGCCAGCAGCACCGGGACTGGCTTCTACAATGAGCAGTTCTTC. Translation gives CASSTGTGFYNEQFF.

The rearrangement joins TRBV14 to TRBJ2-7, with D uncertain. V was clipped by 0 bases and J by 3 bases, with 6 bases between them. The CDR3 is 13 residues long. Per germline, CDR1 SGHDN and CDR2 FVKESK. In nucleotides, the CDR3 is TGTGCCAGCAGCCAAGATGCAGGCTACGAGCAGTACTTC. Its protein product is CASSQDAGYEQYF.

This clone appeared once. The chain employs TRBV6-1 and TRBJ1-2; D unresolved. Germline CDR1 reads MNHNS; CDR2 reads SASEGT. V lost 5 bases, J lost 1 base, and 14 bases lay in between. The CDR3 totals 15 residues. The CDR3 is CASSTMLGYNYGYTF. The CDR3 DNA reads as TGTGCCAGCAGTACGATGCTTGGGTATAACTATGGCTACACCTTC.

CDR3 sequence: CAISESIAGVNEQYF. The CDR3 DNA follows: TGTGCCATCAGTGAGTCAATAGCGGGAGTAAACGAGCAGTACTTC. The J gene is TRBJ2-7, the V gene TRBV10-3; 9 nucleotides agree with TRBD2. This CDR3 has 15 residues. V trimming: 0 bases; J trimming: 5 bases; junction bases outside the gene matches: 5. CDR1 and CDR2 (germline): ENHRY, SYGVKD.

This clone was detected once. The rearrangement uses TRBV4-3 and TRBJ1-2; 8 bases match TRBD1. The CDR3 totals 16 residues. Germline lookup yields CDR1 LGHNA and CDR2 YSLEER. With 2 bases clipped from V and 1 base from J, the junction kept 6 bases outside the gene matches. The CDR3 region has the DNA TGCGCCAGCAGCCAACTACGGACAGGGAATAACTATGGCTACACCTTC. This gives the protein CASSQLRTGNNYGYTF.

Only a few counts were recorded for this clone. The chain recombines TRBV7-9 with TRBJ1-6, with D perhaps matching TRBD1 (5 bases). Germline loops: CDR1 SEHNR, CDR2 FQNEAQ (reference sequence). The CDR3 spans 16 residues. Trimming shortened V by 0 bases and J by 9 bases, and 15 bases separated the two germline ends. The CDR3 coding sequence is TGTGCCAGCAGCTTAGCGACCGGGGCGGGAAGTTCACCCCTCCACTTT. Translating gives CASSLATGAGSSPLHF.

As to this clone: Other DNA sequences from this sample encode an identical CDR3 as well. The rearrangement links TRBV5-1 to TRBJ2-7; TRBD1 might be the D (5 bases). The V gene's germline CDR1 is SGHRS and CDR2 YFSETQ. The CDR3 has 13 amino acids. V was cut by 2 bases and J by 2 bases, with 8 bases left in between. The CDR3 coding sequence is TGCGCCAGCAGCTTCGACAGAACCTACGAGCAGTACTTC. Translating gives CASSFDRTYEQYF.

This chain joins TRBV19 and TRBJ1-1, with 7 bases lining up with TRBD1. The CDR3 sequence is 15 residues long. The J segment lost 4 bases and the V segment lost 6 bases, leaving 11 bases of the junction unmatched. The V gene's germline CDR1 is LNHDA and CDR2 SQIVND (reference sequence). The CDR3, as DNA: TGTGCCAGTAGCGGTCAAATAACAGGGGCCACTGAAGCTTTCTTT. Amino acid sequence: CASSGQITGATEAFF.

The J gene is TRBJ1-2, the V gene TRBV6-1; tentatively, D is TRBD1 (5 bases). Germline V gene sequence: CDR1 MNHNS, CDR2 SASEGT. The CDR3 spans 13 residues. V gave up 6 bases and J gave up 2 bases, with 10 bases separating them. CDR3 sequence reads: CASRETVNYGYTF. The CDR3 DNA sequence: TGTGCCAGCAGGGAGACAGTAAACTATGGCTACACCTTC.

This clone was seen a few times. CDR3 nucleotide sequence: TGTGCCATCAGTTCAGGGGGCGGGGGACCTGAAGCTTTCTTT. Protein product: CAISSGGGGPEAFF. The J gene is TRBJ1-1, the V gene TRBV10-3; 8 nucleotides agree with TRBD1. V lost 5 bases to trimming and J lost 6 bases; unmatched junction nucleotides: 8. Germline V gene data show CDR1 as ENHRY and CDR2 as SYGVKD. The CDR3 runs to 14 residues.

The chain employs TRBV6-1 and TRBJ2-7; a possible D gene is TRBD2 (6 bases). The germline gives CDR1 MNHNS, CDR2 SASEGT. V was cut by 4 bases and J by 0 bases, with 13 bases left in between. This CDR3 comprises 15 residues. In nucleotides, the CDR3 is TGTGCCAGCAGTGTCACACCCGGGAGCTCCTACGAGCAGTACTTC. It encodes CASSVTPGSSYEQYF.

V usage is TRBV12-2 and J usage is TRBJ2-3; the table calls TRBD2, which could not be checked here. TRBV12-2 is listed as a pseudogene. The CDR3 sequence is 20 residues long. CDR3 sequence reads: CASRQRQRALLLSSTDTQYF. CDR3 in DNA: TGTGCAAGTCGCCAAAGACAGCGGGCCCTGCTATTAAGTAGCACAGATACGCAGTATTTT.

The genes are TRBV11-2 and TRBJ2-3; tentative D call: TRBD1 (6 bases). The CDR3 runs 14 residues. Trimming pared 4 bases from V and 4 bases from J, leaving 12 bases between. From germline, CDR1 is SGHAT and CDR2 FQNNGV. The CDR3 bases are TGTGCCAGCAGCTCCACAGGGTGGTCAGATACGCAGTATTTT. Its translation is CASSSTGWSDTQYF.

In the case of this clone: The same CDR3 arises from other DNA sequences in this sample as well. The genes are TRBV2 and TRBJ2-7; D remains unclear. The CDR3 loop spans 11 amino acids. Germline V gene data show CDR1 as SNHLY and CDR2 as FYNNEI. V lost 4 bases and J 5 bases, leaving 6 bases between the germline ends. The DNA for the CDR3 is TGTGCCAGCAGTGTAGCCCACGAGCAGTACTTC. This encodes CASSVAHEQYF.

V is TRBV9 and J is TRBJ1-4; no definite D call. The CDR3 consists of 15 residues. Germline lookup yields CDR1 SGDLS and CDR2 YYNGEE. Between the trimmed V and J ends, which lost 4 bases and 4 bases, there was a span of 14 bases. The CDR3: CASSISSDLNEKLFF. The CDR3 DNA reads TGTGCCAGCAGCATATCCAGCGATCTTAATGAAAAACTGTTTTTT.

This sequence joins TRBV11-2 and TRBJ1-2; D call uncertain. The CDR3 has 13 residues. Trimming shortened V by 5 bases and J by 4 bases, and 11 bases separated the two germline ends. Germline CDR1 SGHAT, CDR2 FQNNGV. CDR3: CASSPLFAYGYTF. CDR3 in DNA: TGTGCCAGCAGCCCGCTTTTTGCCTATGGCTACACCTTC.

A remark on this clone: In the same sample, other DNA sequences code for this CDR3. V and J are TRBV5-1 and TRBJ2-1; D unclear. The CDR3 runs to 14 residues. V lost 5 bases to trimming and J lost 3 bases, with 12 bases between them. CDR1 is SGHRS, CDR2 YFSETQ, per germline. The DNA of the CDR3 is TGCGCCAGCAGTGTTGACACAAGCTACAATGAGCAGTTCTTC. It is translated as CASSVDTSYNEQFF.

The chain couples TRBV18 to TRBJ2-7; TRBD2 agrees at 8 bases. The CDR3 consists of 14 residues. Trimming at V came to 6 bases and at J to 4 bases, leaving 8 bases not matched to a gene. CDR1 is KGHSH and CDR2 is LQKENI in the germline V gene. For the CDR3, the DNA is TGTGCCAGCTCCCTCGGACTAGCTGAGTACGAGCAGTACTTC. It encodes CASSLGLAEYEQYF.

The chain employs TRBV28 and TRBJ1-1; D remains unclear. The CDR3 is made up of 16 amino acids. Trimming cost V 3 bases and J 4 bases, with 18 bases left between them. The germline V gene has CDR1 MDHEN and CDR2 SYDVKM. The CDR3 here is CASSFLPHSGLTEAFF. For the CDR3, the DNA is TGTGCCAGCAGTTTTCTCCCCCACAGCGGTCTCACTGAAGCTTTCTTT.

J is TRBJ1-2 and V is TRBV19; TRBD1 is a possible D gene (6 bases). The CDR3 extends over 15 amino acids. V lost 5 bases and J 2 bases, leaving 15 bases between the germline ends. Germline values: CDR1 LNHDA, CDR2 SQIVND (reference sequence). Here the CDR3 reads CASSSWTEMNYGYTF. The DNA of the CDR3 is TGTGCCAGTAGTTCATGGACAGAGATGAACTATGGCTACACCTTC.

V usage is TRBV6-1 and J usage is TRBJ2-7, with 9 bases lining up with TRBD1. Germline assignment: CDR1 MNHNS and CDR2 SASEGT. The V gene end was trimmed by 1 base and the J gene end by 3 bases; junction bases not matched to a gene: 4. The CDR3 sequence is 15 residues long. The CDR3 loop is CASSEGGQGIYEQYF. As DNA, the CDR3 is TGTGCCAGCAGTGAAGGGGGACAGGGAATCTACGAGCAGTACTTC.

This clone was detected once. The chain couples TRBV4-1 to TRBJ2-1; the match to TRBD2 covers 9 bases. Trimming at V came to 4 bases and at J to 0 bases, leaving 4 bases not matched to a gene. CDR3 length equals 16 residues. Germline loops: CDR1 MGHRA, CDR2 YSYEKL. CDR3 in amino acids: CASSPYSGSSYNEQFF. In DNA, the CDR3 is TGCGCCAGCAGCCCCTATAGCGGGAGCTCCTACAATGAGCAGTTCTTC.

V gene TRBV4-1 combines with J gene TRBJ1-2; 9 positions match TRBD1. V gave up 1 base and J gave up 1 base; unmatched junction bases: 4. This CDR3 has 16 amino acids. Germline CDR1 is MGHRA and CDR2 is YSYEKL. CDR3 DNA: TGCGCCAGCAGCCAAGTGGGGACAGGGCTTAACTATGGCTACACCTTC. The encoded protein is CASSQVGTGLNYGYTF.